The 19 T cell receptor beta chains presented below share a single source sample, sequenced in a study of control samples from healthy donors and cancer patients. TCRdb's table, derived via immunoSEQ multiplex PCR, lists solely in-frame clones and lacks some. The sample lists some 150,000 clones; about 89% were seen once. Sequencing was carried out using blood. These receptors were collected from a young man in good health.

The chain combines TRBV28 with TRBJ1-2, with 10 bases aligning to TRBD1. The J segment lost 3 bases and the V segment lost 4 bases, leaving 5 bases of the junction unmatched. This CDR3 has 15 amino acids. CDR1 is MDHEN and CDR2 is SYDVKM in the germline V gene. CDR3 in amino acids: CASSSTGGKDYGYTF. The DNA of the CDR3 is TGTGCCAGCAGTTCGACAGGGGGCAAGGACTATGGCTACACCTTC.

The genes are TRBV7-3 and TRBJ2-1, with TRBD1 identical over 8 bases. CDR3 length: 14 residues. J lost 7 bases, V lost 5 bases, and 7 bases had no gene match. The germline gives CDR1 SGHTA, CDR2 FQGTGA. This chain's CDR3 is CASSQGAEVNEQFF. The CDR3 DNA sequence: TGTGCCAGCAGCCAGGGGGCGGAGGTAAATGAGCAGTTCTTC.

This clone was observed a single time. DNA of the CDR3: TGTGCCAGCCTCATGGGAAACACCATATATTTT. Its translation is CASLMGNTIYF. V usage is TRBV7-9 and J usage is TRBJ1-3; D remains ambiguous. V lost 8 bases to trimming and J lost 4 bases, with 6 bases between them. Germline V lookup: CDR1 SEHNR, CDR2 FQNEAQ (reference sequence). The CDR3 has 11 amino acids.

CDR3 protein: CASSLRTGGGYNEQFF. CDR3 in DNA: TGTGCCAGTAGTCTTCGGACAGGTGGAGGCTACAATGAGCAGTTCTTC. The genes are TRBV19 and TRBJ2-1; 7 bases fit TRBD1. J gave up 3 bases and V 5 bases, and 10 bases lay outside the gene matches. This CDR3 has 16 amino acids. Germline lookup yields CDR1 LNHDA and CDR2 SQIVND (reference sequence).

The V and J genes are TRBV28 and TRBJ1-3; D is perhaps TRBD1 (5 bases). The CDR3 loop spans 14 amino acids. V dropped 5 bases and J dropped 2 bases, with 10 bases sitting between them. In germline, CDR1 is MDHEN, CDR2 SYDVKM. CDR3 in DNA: TGTGCCAGCAGTGCAGGGTTTGCTGGAAACACCATATATTTT. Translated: CASSAGFAGNTIYF.

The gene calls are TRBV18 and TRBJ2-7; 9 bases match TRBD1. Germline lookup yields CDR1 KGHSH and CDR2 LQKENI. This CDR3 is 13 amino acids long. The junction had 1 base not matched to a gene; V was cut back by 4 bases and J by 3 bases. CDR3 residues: CASSQTGGYEQYF. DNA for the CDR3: TGTGCCAGCTCACAGACAGGGGGCTACGAGCAGTACTTC.

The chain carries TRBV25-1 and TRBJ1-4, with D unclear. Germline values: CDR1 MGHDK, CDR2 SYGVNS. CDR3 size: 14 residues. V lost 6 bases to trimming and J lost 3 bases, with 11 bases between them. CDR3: CASRPKLSNEKLFF. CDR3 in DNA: TGTGCCAGCAGGCCTAAGTTATCTAATGAAAAACTGTTTTTT.

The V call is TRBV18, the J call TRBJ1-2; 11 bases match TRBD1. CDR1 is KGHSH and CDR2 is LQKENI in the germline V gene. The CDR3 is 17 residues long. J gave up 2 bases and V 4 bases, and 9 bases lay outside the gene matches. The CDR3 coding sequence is TGTGCCAGCTCACGACGGGACAGGGGGGACCTCAACTATGGCTACACCTTC. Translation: CASSRRDRGDLNYGYTF.

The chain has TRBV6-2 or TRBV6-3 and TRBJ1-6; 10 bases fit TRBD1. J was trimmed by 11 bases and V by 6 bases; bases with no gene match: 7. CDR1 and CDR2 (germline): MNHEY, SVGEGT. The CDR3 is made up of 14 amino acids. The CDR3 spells CASSGDRGRTPLHF. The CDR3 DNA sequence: TGTGCCAGCAGCGGGGACAGGGGTAGGACACCCCTCCACTTT.

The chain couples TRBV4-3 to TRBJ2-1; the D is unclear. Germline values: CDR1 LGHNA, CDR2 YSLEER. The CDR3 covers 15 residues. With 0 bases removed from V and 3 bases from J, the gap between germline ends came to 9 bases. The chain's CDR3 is CASSQDWQSYNEQFF. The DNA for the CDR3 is TGCGCCAGCAGCCAAGATTGGCAAAGCTACAATGAGCAGTTCTTC.

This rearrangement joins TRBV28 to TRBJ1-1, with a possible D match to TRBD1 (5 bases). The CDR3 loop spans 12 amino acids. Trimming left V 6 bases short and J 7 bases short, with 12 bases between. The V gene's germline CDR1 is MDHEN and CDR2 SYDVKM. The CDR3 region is CASRGTASEAFF. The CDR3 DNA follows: TGTGCCAGCAGGGGGACGGCGAGTGAAGCTTTCTTT.

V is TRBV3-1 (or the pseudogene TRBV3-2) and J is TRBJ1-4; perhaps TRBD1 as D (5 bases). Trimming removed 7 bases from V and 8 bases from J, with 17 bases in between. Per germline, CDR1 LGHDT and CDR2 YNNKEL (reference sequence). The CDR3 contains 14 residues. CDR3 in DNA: TGTGCCAGCACCCAGGGAGGGGCGGGAGAAAAACTGTTTTTT. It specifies CASTQGGAGEKLFF.

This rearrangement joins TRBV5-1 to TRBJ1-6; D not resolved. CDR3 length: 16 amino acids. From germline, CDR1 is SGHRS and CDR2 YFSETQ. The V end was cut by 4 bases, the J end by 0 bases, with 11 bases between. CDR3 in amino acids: CASSERYSSYNSPLHF. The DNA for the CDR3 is TGCGCCAGCAGCGAGCGTTATTCCTCCTATAATTCACCCCTCCACTTT.

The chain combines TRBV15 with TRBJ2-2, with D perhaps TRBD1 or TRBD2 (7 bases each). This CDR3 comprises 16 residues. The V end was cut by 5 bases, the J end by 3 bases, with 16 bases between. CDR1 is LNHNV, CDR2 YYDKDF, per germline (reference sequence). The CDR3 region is CATSPQGGPDTGELFF. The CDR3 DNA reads TGTGCCACCAGCCCCCAGGGGGGGCCAGACACCGGGGAGCTGTTTTTT.

The CDR3 protein is CASSSDPTEGYTF. The CDR3 nucleotides are TGTGCCAGCAGCTCGGACCCCACGGAGGGCTACACCTTC. The chain uses TRBV5-5 and TRBJ1-2; D not certain. Germline V gene data show CDR1 as SGHKS and CDR2 as YYEKEE (reference sequence). The V gene lost 3 bases and the J gene lost 8 bases, with 14 bases spanning the gap. The CDR3 is 13 amino acids.

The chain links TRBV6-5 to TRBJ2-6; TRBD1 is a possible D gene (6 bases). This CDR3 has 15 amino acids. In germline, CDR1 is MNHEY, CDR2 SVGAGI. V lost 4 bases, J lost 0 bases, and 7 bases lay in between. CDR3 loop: CASSLQGSGANVLTF. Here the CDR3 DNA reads TGTGCCAGCAGTTTACAGGGCTCTGGGGCCAACGTCCTGACTTTC.

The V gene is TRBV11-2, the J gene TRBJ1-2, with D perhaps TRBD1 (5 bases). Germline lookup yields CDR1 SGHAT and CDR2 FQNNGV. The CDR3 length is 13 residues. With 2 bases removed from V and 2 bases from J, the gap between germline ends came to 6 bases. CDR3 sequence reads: CASSLSGNYGYTF. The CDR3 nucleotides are TGTGCCAGCAGCTTATCAGGGAACTATGGCTACACCTTC. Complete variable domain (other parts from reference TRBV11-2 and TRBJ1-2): EAGVAQSPRYKIIEKRQSVAFWCNPISGHATLYWYQQILGQGPKLLIQFQNNGVVDDSQLPKDRFSAERLKGVDSTLKIQPAKLEDSAVYLCASSLSGNYGYTFGSGTRLTVV.

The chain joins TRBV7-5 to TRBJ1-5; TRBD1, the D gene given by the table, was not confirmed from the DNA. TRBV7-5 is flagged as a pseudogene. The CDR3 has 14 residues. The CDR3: CVRSSGQGNQPQHF. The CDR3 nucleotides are TGTGTCAGAAGCTCCGGACAGGGGAATCAGCCCCAGCATTTT.

The CDR3 DNA is TGCGCCAGCAGCTTTGAGGACAGGACCTATGGCTACACCTTC. Translation: CASSFEDRTYGYTF. V usage is TRBV5-1 and J usage is TRBJ1-2; TRBD1 aligns across 7 bases. V was clipped by 2 bases and J by 4 bases; unmatched bases: 5. This CDR3 has 14 amino acids. Germline CDR1 SGHRS, CDR2 YFSETQ. The whole variable domain, remainder taken from reference TRBV5-1 and TRBJ1-2, is KAGVTQTPRYLIKTRGQQVTLSCSPISGHRSVSWYQQTPGQGLQFLFEYFSETQRNKGNFPGRFSGRQFSNSRSEMNVSTLELGDSALYLCASSFEDRTYGYTFGSGTRLTVV.